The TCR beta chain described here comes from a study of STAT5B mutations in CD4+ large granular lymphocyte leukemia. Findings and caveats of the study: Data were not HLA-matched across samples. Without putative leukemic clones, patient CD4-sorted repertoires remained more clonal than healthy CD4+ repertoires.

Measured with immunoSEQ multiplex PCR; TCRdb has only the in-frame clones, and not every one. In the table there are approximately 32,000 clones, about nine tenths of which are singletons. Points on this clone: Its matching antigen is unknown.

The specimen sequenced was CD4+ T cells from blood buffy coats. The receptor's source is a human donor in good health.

This chain's CDR3 is CASSLDRVETQYF. CDR3 nucleotide sequence: TGCGCCAGCAGCTTGGACAGGGTTGAGACCCAGTACTTC. The rearrangement links TRBV5-1 to TRBJ2-5; tentatively, D is TRBD1 (6 bases). The V gene lost 0 bases and the J gene lost 5 bases, with 8 bases spanning the gap. Germline-derived CDR1 and CDR2 are SGHRS and YFSETQ. The CDR3 runs 13 residues.